Sequencing of this TCR beta chain was carried out in a study of early T cells in non-severe SARS-CoV-2 infection. About the research overall: The chains were unpaired, and the sequenced material was bulk RNA from unsorted whole blood. Study results and caveats: CD4 and private specificities were missed by VDJdb matching, which favored anti-spike CD8 responses.

Attachment of unique molecular identifiers was made to individual cDNA molecules. TCRdb independently ran MiXCR on the 5' RACE reads; one entry per CDR3 protein. The sample holds 85,000 to 100,000 distinct CDR3 sequences; about 10% are singletons and the top ten take around 5%. Germline V gives CDR1 SQVTM, CDR2 ANQGSEA. With 4 bases removed from V and 6 bases from J, the gap between germline ends came to 13 bases. The CDR3 loop spans 13 amino acids. As for this clonotype: Its antigen is as yet unknown.

V is TRBV29-1 and J is TRBJ2-1; D possibly corresponds to TRBD1 (5 bases). The clonotype comes from an adult who was a healthcare worker with PCR-confirmed SARS-CoV-2 infection or an uninfected control (not recorded which). Sequenced input: whole blood. The DNA of the CDR3 is TGCAGCGTTGGCTCAGGGCTCGGCAATGAGCAGTTCTTC. Its translation is CSVGSGLGNEQFF.